This T cell receptor (beta chain) emerged from a study of blood T cell repertoires in COVID-19. The junction had 1 base not matched to a gene; V was cut back by 3 bases and J by 2 bases. The V gene's germline CDR1 is SGHVS and CDR2 FNYEAQ. The CDR3 covers 17 residues. The table lists this clone with a count of one. Profiled with immunoSEQ multiplex PCR; TCRdb holds only in-frame clones, not every one. This sample carries around 280,000 clones, 86% of them seen once, and the ten largest clones take over 2%. The rearrangement uses TRBV7-6 and TRBJ2-4, with 16 bases that match TRBD2. The specimen sequenced was peripheral blood. This clonotype was obtained from a woman aged 25 to 39 who had recovered from COVID-19. The CDR3 protein is CASSLGLAGGTKNIQYF. CDR3 sequence (DNA): TGTGCCAGCAGCTTGGGACTAGCGGGAGGGACCAAAAACATTCAGTACTTC.